These T cell receptor beta chains were read from a single sample in a study of technical replicates of blood from several donors. Assay used: immunoSEQ multiplex PCR; TCRdb lists only in-frame clones, some missing. Among 65,000 to 70,000 clones listed, 80% to 90% were seen once. Sequenced input: PBMCs. The receptors derive from a human donor in good health. Some clones in this sample may be carry-over from other donors' samples. CDR3s include the opening cysteine and the closing phenylalanine or tryptophan. The D gene is left open where the match is weak. Part of the rows lack a size; the others show once, few, many or a class for expanded clones.

V gene,clone size,D gene,J gene,CDR3 protein,CDR3 DNA
TRBV7-2,-,-,TRBJ1-3,CASSPAGQAGNTIYF,TGTGCCAGCAGCCCGGCGGGGCAGGCTGGAAACACCATATATTTT
TRBV7-2,-,TRBD1,TRBJ1-4,CASRVGQGVEKLFF,TGTGCCAGCAGAGTAGGACAGGGGGTTGAAAAACTGTTTTTT
TRBV29-1,few,-,TRBJ1-1,CSGHRPGKETEAFF,TGCAGCGGCCATCGACCGGGGAAGGAGACTGAAGCTTTCTTT
TRBV4-3,-,TRBD2,TRBJ2-7,CASSPYTQTSGALEQYF,TGCGCCAGCAGCCCCTACACCCAGACTAGCGGGGCGCTCGAGCAGTACTTC
TRBV7-2,once,TRBD2,TRBJ2-1,CASSSKVAGAHEQFF,TGTGCCAGCAGCTCCAAGGTAGCGGGAGCCCATGAGCAGTTCTTC
TRBV5-5,-,-,TRBJ2-7,CASSWTDRTGYEQYF,TGTGCCAGCAGCTGGACAGACAGGACTGGCTACGAGCAGTACTTC
TRBV27,-,TRBD1,TRBJ2-7,CASSSGTGTNEQYF,TGTGCCAGCAGTTCCGGGACAGGAACCAACGAGCAGTACTTC
TRBV2,-,TRBD2,TRBJ2-7,CASSALAGAVYEQYF,TGTGCCAGCAGTGCCCTAGCGGGAGCCGTTTACGAGCAGTACTTC
TRBV6-5,-,-,TRBJ1-6,CASSYGQVGNSPLHF,TGTGCCAGCAGTTACGGCCAGGTTGGCAATTCACCCCTCCACTTT
TRBV19,-,-,TRBJ1-5,CASSLRDTLMGQPQHF,TGTGCCAGTAGCCTCCGGGACACCCTAATGGGTCAGCCCCAGCATTTT
TRBV6-5,-,-,TRBJ1-4,CASKRATATNEKLFF,TGTGCCAGCAAGCGGGCGACAGCAACTAATGAAAAACTGTTTTTT
TRBV12-5,-,-,TRBJ1-2,CASGLFGNYGYTF,TGTGCTAGTGGTTTGTTCGGGAACTATGGCTACACCTTC
TRBV6-6,-,TRBD2,TRBJ2-3,CASTRTSGTGTDTQYF,TGTGCCAGCACCCGGACTAGCGGGACGGGCACAGATACGCAGTATTTT
TRBV5-1,-,-,TRBJ2-6,CASSLWRSGANVLTF,TGCGCCAGCAGCTTGTGGCGGTCTGGGGCCAACGTCCTGACTTTC
TRBV18,-,-,TRBJ2-5,CASSPRQASQETQYF,TGTGCCAGCTCACCCCGACAGGCCTCACAAGAGACCCAGTACTTC
TRBV5-6,-,TRBD2,TRBJ2-5,CASSPLAGGFRETQYF,TGTGCCAGCAGCCCTCTAGCGGGGGGCTTCCGGGAGACCCAGTACTTC
TRBV19,-,TRBD1,TRBJ1-2,CASKNRGYGYTF,TGTGCCAGTAAAAACAGGGGCTATGGCTACACCTTC
TRBV21-1,once,-,TRBJ2-7,CARQFYEQYF,TGTGCCAGACAGTTCTACGAGCAGTACTTC
TRBV13,-,-,TRBJ1-4,CASSSTYSSEKLFF,TGTGCCAGCAGTTCCACCTATTCGAGTGAAAAACTGTTTTTT
TRBV19,-,TRBD2,TRBJ2-5,CASSSRTSGLQETQYF,TGTGCCAGTAGTAGCCGGACTAGCGGATTACAAGAGACCCAGTACTTC
TRBV5-4,-,-,TRBJ2-1,CASSLVNNEQFF,TGTGCCAGCAGCTTGGTCAACAATGAGCAGTTCTTC
TRBV2,-,TRBD1,TRBJ1-2,CASRQDRGVDGYTF,TGTGCCAGCAGACAGGACAGGGGGGTGGATGGCTACACCTTC
TRBV11-2,-,TRBD1,TRBJ1-4,CASSTQQGATEKLFF,TGTGCCAGCAGCACCCAACAGGGGGCTACTGAAAAACTGTTTTTT
TRBV5-1,once,TRBD2,TRBJ2-5,CASSLGLAGGLPETQYF,TGCGCCAGCAGCCTAGGATTAGCGGGGGGGCTTCCAGAGACCCAGTACTTC
TRBV6-1,-,TRBD2,TRBJ2-3,CASSEISGRGPLTQYF,TGTGCCAGCAGTGAAATAAGCGGGAGAGGACCACTCACGCAGTATTTT
TRBV28,-,TRBD1,TRBJ1-5,CASSLLKGGSVNQPQHF,TGTGCCAGCAGTTTACTCAAAGGGGGCAGCGTCAATCAGCCCCAGCATTTT